This record looks at one TCR beta chain sequence and its context. What antigen it recognizes has not been identified. This record belongs to a study of cytomegalovirus exposure and HLA in healthy donors (dated by TCRdb to about 2017). For context, the study as a whole: In an earlier analysis of about 560 of the donors, 250 to 350 Gb of sequence data and 100 million or so unique TCR beta sequences from 150 million to 200 million T cells were reported. In a later analysis, previously published TCR beta repertoires from 666 donors were re-analyzed and high-resolution HLA genotyping was added so that TCR occurrence patterns could be studied. In an earlier analysis of roughly 600 of the donors, high-throughput TCR beta sequencing was used to judge whether each TCR beta V gene segment behaved as functional or pseudogenic. Donor age, sex, ethnicity and CMV serostatus were compiled alongside the repertoire data. A later genetic analysis used genome-wide SNP genotypes for about 65% of the 666 donors, treating that subset as a discovery cohort. Rather than using new phenotypic data, the later analysis identified candidate immune exposures from TCR beta sequences and from how often those sequences occurred across donors. The genetic ancestry cluster associated with self-reported Caucasian donors included about four fifths of the roughly 380 genotyped donors. Roughly 300 gigabases of sequencing data and tens of millions of unique TCR sequences were included in an early release covering roughly 600 HLA-typed donors. All discovery cohort repertoires had been generated on a single sequencing platform. HLA typing included class I and class II loci at four-digit resolution. High-throughput TCR immunosequencing, statistical association of individual TCRs with disease status, and machine learning were combined to predict cytomegalovirus infection status. Because of strong linkage in the cohort, four to six DR-DQ haplotypes were treated as single units for association and clustering. The number of typed donors differed by locus: about 620-640 for A, B, C, DRB1 and DQB1; approximately 520 for DQA1; over 600 for DPA1; and roughly 450 for DPB1. A separate validation cohort of over a hundred different subjects was used in addition to the roughly 670-subject first cohort. The aim of the study was to test whether cataloging public T cell receptors could identify signatures of past pathogen exposure. The T cell repertoires of around 730 subjects were profiled by immunosequencing and related to cytomegalovirus serostatus. Among about 390 genotyped donors of the cohort, an average of about 240,000 unique TCR beta nucleotide sequences were sequenced per donor, roughly 20% of them non-productive.

What the research found in general, with its limitations: The sequencing pipeline was judged likely to have produced a cluster of highly shared sequence variants as a technical artifact. The only immune exposure information available for the cohort was CMV serostatus. The study gave a list of 150 to 200 TCR beta chains associated with cytomegalovirus. Several of the top co-occurrence clusters appeared to be linked to parvovirus B19, influenza, CMV and Epstein-Barr virus, according to a later analysis. According to a later analysis, most CMV-associated TCR beta chains appeared to be HLA-restricted, and the HLA associations seemed to be driven largely by CMV exposure. At a false discovery rate of 0.05, a later analysis linked around 15,000 TCR beta sequences to specific HLA alleles. The classifier was reported to diagnose cytomegalovirus status with high specificity and sensitivity in both the original cohort and the validation cohort. An earlier analysis of 450 to 750 of the donors showed that most TCR beta V segments appeared in productive rearrangements either about 87% or about 30% of the time, which broadly matched IMGT annotations. When HLA alleles, especially DR and DQ, strongly co-occurred, attributing TCR associations to individual alleles was difficult. In vitro tests confirmed that three of the cytomegalovirus-associated TCR beta chains recognize cytomegalovirus antigens. Because HLA typing was unavailable for some donors at each locus, only the typed subset was used in association tests. A later analysis found that TCR association rates varied across HLA loci, with DRB1 alleles showing the most associated TCRs and HLA-C alleles the fewest. In a later genetic analysis, fewer N-insertions in productive TCRs were reported among donors in an Asian-associated ancestry cluster than the approximately 670-donor mean. While some public TCRs were present in many individuals, most TCR sequences turned up only very rarely across donors. A later analysis found that HLA-associated TCR beta chains were more clonally expanded and had lower generation probabilities than equally common non-associated chains. The authors suggested that the approach could potentially be extended to other disease states and immunological phenotypes. The presence/absence analyses assumed that sequencing depth was roughly uniform across donors, and that assumption may not be true. The cohort was sequenced for TCR beta chains only, and without alpha or paired-chain data the features that could be detected were limited. A further reported finding was that TCR beta sequences accurately predicted the HLA-A and HLA-B alleles for most subjects in the first cohort. An association between a missense DCLRE1C variant and V-gene and J-gene trimming of TCR beta chains was found in a later genetic analysis and replicated in an independent cohort. Linkage disequilibrium might explain the correlated functional status among segregating V segments, but an unknown experimental factor could not be excluded. Because counts were too low, roughly 16 rarely observed V segments, including chromosome 9 orphons, were left out of the earlier analysis of some 600 of the donors. The 87-base-pair reads could not distinguish some IMGT-functional V segments, including TRBV6-2 and TRBV6-3, so those segments were excluded.

The cohort was made up of roughly 670 healthy bone marrow donors. All cohort members were sampled while nominally healthy, although unrecorded immune exposures were likely present. The donor tested CMV seronegative, placing the donor among the 300 to 450 seronegative members of the cohort. A peripheral blood sample was provided by each donor, and peripheral blood mononuclear cells were used for TCR beta sequencing. Genomic DNA extraction from the blood cell samples was performed with the Qiagen DNeasy Blood Extraction Kit. V has 5 bases trimmed and J has 6 bases trimmed; junction bases matching no gene number 7. The germline V gene (reference sequence) sets CDR1 to PRHDT and CDR2 to FYEKMQ. Counted from cysteine to phenylalanine, this CDR3 has 14 amino acids. This entry keeps only the CDR3 DNA: 42 bases, framed from base 1. The library was built by means of the immunoSEQ multiplex PCR assay. The multiplex PCR relied on a mix of 60 forward primers for TCR Vbeta segments and 13 reverse primers for TCR Jbeta segments. Amplification of the CDR3 region of rearranged TCR beta genes was performed with a multiplex PCR assay on genomic DNA. The amplified TCR beta libraries were sequenced on the Illumina HiSeq System as 87-base-pair reads. Regarding the original processing steps: Across the 600 to 700 repertoires, a later analysis counted 60 million to 90 million unique TCR beta chains, roughly 11 million of which were shared by at least two donors. Raw reads were error-corrected and collapsed into unique sequences with a nearest-neighbor algorithm that merged closely related sequences to remove PCR and sequencing errors. Alignment of CDR3 sequences to IMGT reference sequences was used to assign V, D and J gene segments. Each retained sequence needed at least a six-nucleotide match to both a V gene segment and a J gene segment. Rearrangements were called productive when the CDR3 lacked stop codons and stayed in frame with V and J; all others were non-productive. Following IMGT convention, CDR3 was defined as the stretch from the second conserved V-encoded cysteine up to the conserved J-encoded phenylalanine. The earlier analysis of roughly 590 of the donors excluded sequences that lacked an unambiguous match to a single V gene segment. An earlier analysis of 450 to 650 of the donors called V segments functional above 56.7% productive rearrangements and segregating when the between-donor standard deviation exceeded 5%. To diagnose cytomegalovirus status from the catalog of TCR beta chain sequences, a statistical classification framework was built. V and J gene assignment, in a later analysis, came from comparing TCR nucleotide sequences with IMGT/GENE-DB human TR gene sequences. The TCRdist pipeline was used in a later analysis to assign CDR3 sequences and most-parsimonious VDJ recombination scenarios. In a later analysis, each TCR beta chain was defined by its CDR3 amino acid sequence together with its V-gene family, and reads without a unique V-gene family were excluded. In a later analysis, 450 to 600 highly shared, low-generation-probability nucleotide sequences were removed to address suspected cross-contamination and a sequencing artifact. For each public chain, a later analysis derived a clonal expansion index from normalized ranks of inferred template counts within each repertoire. In a later analysis, generation probabilities were computed with a VDJ recombination model fitted to out-of-frame rearrangements, and the resulting probabilities were checked against IGoR. In a later analysis, hypergeometric tests were used to score TCR-TCR, TCR-HLA and TCR-CMV co-occurrence, with a repertoire-size bias correction applied to TCR pairs. To estimate false discovery rates, a later analysis permuted the HLA or CMV assignments 20 times. In a later analysis, co-occurring TCRs were grouped using DBSCAN, with TCRdist sequence similarity added in when clustering inside HLA-allele-positive subsets. For co-occurrence clustering, repertoires with fewer than 30,000 or more than 120,000 public chains were excluded, along with four to six repertoires with anomalous nucleotide sharing. Sourced from immuneACCESS, this table was stored by TCRdb with only in-frame sequences that have V and J called. A share of the clones is absent; for the studies checked, an unresolved V gene accounts for under half, and the remainder has no known explanation. V, J and clone size are taken as reported in that table, and D and trimming were inferred from the DNA itself. The table for this sample records around 150,000 clones. The ten largest clones capture over 1% of the sample.

The sample was PBMCs. The sequence is built from TRBV13 and TRBJ1-5, with TRBD1 identical over 7 junction bases. This TCR derives from a woman aged 55 to 70 in good health and CMV-seronegative. The DNA is TGTGCCAGCAGCCAAGGGGGCCGAGCTCAGCCCCAGCATTTT. Translated, this is CASSQGGRAQPQHF.